The rows below give T cell receptor beta chains drawn from one sample of a study of T cells after yellow fever vaccination. TCRdb re-called the 5' RACE reads with MiXCR, one entry per CDR3 protein. The sample yields around 320,000 distinct CDR3 sequences, around 4.5% seen once. The sequencing used PBMCs, collected 15 days after the yellow fever booster vaccination. The receptors derive from a man younger than 35 who received the YFV17D yellow fever vaccine. The CDR3 runs from the conserved cysteine through the conserved F or W. D genes are given only for firm matches. Size values are once, few and many counts, or a class for expanded clones, and some rows have none.

v_call	clone_size	d_call	j_call	cdr3_nt	cdr3_aa
TRBV6-4	many	TRBD2	TRBJ2-3	TGTGCCAGCAGTGCCAGCGGGGGTTCCACAGATACGCAGTATTTT	CASSASGGSTDTQYF
TRBV7-9	NA	NA	TRBJ1-4	TGTGCCAGCAGCCATAGTGAAAAACTGTTTTTT	CASSHSEKLFF
TRBV12-3/TRBV12-4	many	TRBD2	TRBJ2-3	TGTGCCAGCAGTACGAGCCTACTAGCGGGGGTAACAGATACGCAGTATTTT	CASSTSLLAGVTDTQYF
TRBV4-1	few	TRBD1	TRBJ1-2	TGCGCCAGCAGCCCCACTGGGACAGCCCTGGGCTATGGCTACACCTTC	CASSPTGTALGYGYTF
TRBV12-3/TRBV12-4	many	NA	TRBJ2-1	TGTGCCAGCAAACAGAGTCGGGATGAGCAGTTCTTC	CASKQSRDEQFF
TRBV20-1	NA	NA	TRBJ2-1	TGCAGTGCTAGCTCCCGGACGGGCAATGAGCAGTTCTTC	CSASSRTGNEQFF
TRBV5-1	many	NA	TRBJ2-2	TGCGCCAGCAGTTTACTGGTGAACACCGGGGAGCTGTTTTTT	CASSLLVNTGELFF
TRBV6-2/TRBV6-3	few	TRBD1	TRBJ1-1	TGTGCCAGCAACAGACAGGGGTTGAACACTGAAGCTTTCTTT	CASNRQGLNTEAFF
TRBV7-9	many	NA	TRBJ2-5	TGTGCCAGCAGCTCATCGTCCCAAGAGACCCAGTACTTC	CASSSSSQETQYF
TRBV5-1	many	NA	TRBJ2-5	TGCGCCAGCAGCGTGGGCTCTATACAAGAGACCCAGTACTTC	CASSVGSIQETQYF
TRBV6-2/TRBV6-3	many	NA	TRBJ2-5	TGTGCCAGCAGTGGGGTCGGTGGCGAGACCCAGTACTTC	CASSGVGGETQYF
TRBV5-1	many	NA	TRBJ2-1	TGCGCCAGCAGCCCCGGCGGAGGCAATGAGCAGTTCTTC	CASSPGGGNEQFF
TRBV5-1	few	NA	TRBJ1-3	TGCGCCAGCAGCGCAACGCAGGAAACTGGAAACACCATATATTTT	CASSATQETGNTIYF
TRBV7-9	many	TRBD1	TRBJ1-4	TGTGCCGGACAGGTCGGGAATTTGGAAAAACTGTTTTTT	CAGQVGNLEKLFF
TRBV12-2	NA	NA	TRBJ1-1	TGTGCAAGTCGCTTAATTGGTCCACAGGGAAGGGGCACTGAAGCTTTCTTT	CASRLIGPQGRGTEAFF
TRBV12-3/TRBV12-4	many	TRBD2	TRBJ2-3	TGTGCCAGCAGTTGGGGGACTACATCCTCGGCGCAGTATTTT	CASSWGTTSSAQYF
TRBV28	NA	TRBD1	TRBJ2-5	TGTGCCAGCAGTTTGGACAGGAAGACCCAGTACTTC	CASSLDRKTQYF
TRBV11-2	few	NA	TRBJ2-7	TGTGCCAGCAGCTTAGGGGTCAGCTCCTACGAGCAGTACTTC	CASSLGVSSYEQYF
TRBV6-6	many	TRBD1	TRBJ1-5	TGTGCCAGCAGTAACCACCGGGACAGCTATAGCAATCAGCCCCAGCATTTT	CASSNHRDSYSNQPQHF
TRBV2	many	TRBD2	TRBJ2-1	TGTGCCAGCAGACCGGGGGGGAATGAGCAGTTCTTC	CASRPGGNEQFF
TRBV7-3	few	TRBD1	TRBJ1-3	TGTGCCAGCAGCCCTACAGGGGGCCAAGGAAACACCATATATTTT	CASSPTGGQGNTIYF
TRBV4-2	many	NA	TRBJ1-6	TGTGCCAGCAGCCAAAATACAGGGATCAATTCACCCCTCCACTTT	CASSQNTGINSPLHF
TRBV12-3/TRBV12-4	few	TRBD2	TRBJ2-5	TGTGCCAGCAGTTTTCCTAGCGGGGGGTCGGAGACCCAGTACTTC	CASSFPSGGSETQYF
TRBV18	NA	TRBD1	TRBJ1-1	TGTGCCAGCTCACCACTCAGGGGGCATTACGCTCCCGATCTGAACACTGAAGCTTTCTTT	CASSPLRGHYAPDLNTEAFF
TRBV5-1	many	TRBD1	TRBJ2-3	TGCGCCAGCAGCCTAGGGACAGCCGCTAGCACAGATACGCAGTATTTT	CASSLGTAASTDTQYF
TRBV2	few	TRBD2	TRBJ2-5	TGTGCCAGCAGTGAGGGGCCCGAGACTAGCGGGGTGATCCAAGAGACCCAGTACTTC	CASSEGPETSGVIQETQYF
TRBV5-6	NA	TRBD1	TRBJ1-5	TGTGCCAGCTCACGCGGACAGGGATGGGGTCAGCCCCTGCATTTT	CASSRGQGWGQPLHF
TRBV6-5	NA	NA	TRBJ2-2	TGTGCCAGCAGTTGGGCCGGGGGCGAGGTCACCGGGGAGCTGTTTTTT	CASSWAGGEVTGELFF